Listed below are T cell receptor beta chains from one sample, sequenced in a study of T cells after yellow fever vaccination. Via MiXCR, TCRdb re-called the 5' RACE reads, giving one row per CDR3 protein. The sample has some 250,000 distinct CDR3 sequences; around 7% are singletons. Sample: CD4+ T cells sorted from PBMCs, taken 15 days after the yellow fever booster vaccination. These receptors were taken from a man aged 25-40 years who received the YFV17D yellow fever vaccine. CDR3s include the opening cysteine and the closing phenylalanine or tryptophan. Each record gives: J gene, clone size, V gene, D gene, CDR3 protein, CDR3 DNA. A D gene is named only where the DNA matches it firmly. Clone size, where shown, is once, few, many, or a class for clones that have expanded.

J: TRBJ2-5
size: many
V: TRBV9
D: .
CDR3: CASSPRGGINKNTQYF
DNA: TGTGCCAGCAGCCCGAGGGGGGGGATAAACAAGAATACCCAGTACTTC

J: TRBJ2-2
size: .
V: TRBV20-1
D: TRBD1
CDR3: CSAHNLGQGASGTGELFF
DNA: TGCAGTGCTCACAATCTAGGACAGGGGGCCTCGGGAACCGGGGAGCTGTTTTTT

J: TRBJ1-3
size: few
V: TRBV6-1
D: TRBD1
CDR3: CASVRDSNSGNTIYF
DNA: TGTGCCAGCGTACGGGACAGCAACTCTGGAAACACCATATATTTT

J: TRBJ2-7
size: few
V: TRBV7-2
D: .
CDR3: CASTLGGARYEQYF
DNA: TGTGCCAGCACCTTAGGGGGGGCCCGGTACGAGCAGTACTTC

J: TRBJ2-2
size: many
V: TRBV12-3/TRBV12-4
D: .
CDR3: CASSLGDYTGELFF
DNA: TGTGCCAGCAGCTTAGGAGATTACACCGGGGAGCTGTTTTTT

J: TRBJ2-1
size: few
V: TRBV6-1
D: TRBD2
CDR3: CASSPTPSGSRNEQFF
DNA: TGTGCCAGCAGCCCTACCCCTAGCGGGAGTAGAAATGAGCAGTTCTTC

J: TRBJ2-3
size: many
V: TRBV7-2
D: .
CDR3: CASSLAQGRTDTQYF
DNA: TGTGCCAGCAGCTTAGCGCAGGGCCGCACAGATACGCAGTATTTT

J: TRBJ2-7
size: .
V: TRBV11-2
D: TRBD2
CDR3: CASSFTGTSGVGVLEQYF
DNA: TGTGCCAGCAGCTTTACCGGGACTAGCGGAGTGGGAGTTTTAGAGCAGTACTTC

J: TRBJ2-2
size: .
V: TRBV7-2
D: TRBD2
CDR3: CASSLTSGSYTGELFF
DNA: TGTGCCAGCAGCTTAACTAGCGGGAGCTATACCGGGGAGCTGTTTTTT

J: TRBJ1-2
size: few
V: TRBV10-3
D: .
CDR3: CAIRGRRAYGYTF
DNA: TGTGCCATCCGAGGAAGGAGAGCCTATGGCTACACCTTC

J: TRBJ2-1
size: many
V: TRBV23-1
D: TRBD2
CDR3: CASSHSPSGSSYNEQFF
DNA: TGCGCCAGCAGTCACTCCCCTAGCGGGAGCTCCTACAATGAGCAGTTCTTC

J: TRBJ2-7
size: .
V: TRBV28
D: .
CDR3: CASSFREIQYF
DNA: TGTGCCAGCAGTTTTCGGGAAATTCAGTACTTC

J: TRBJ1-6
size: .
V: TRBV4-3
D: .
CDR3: CASSQDSRWNSPLHF
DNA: TGCGCCAGCAGCCAAGACAGCAGGTGGAATTCACCCCTCCACTTT

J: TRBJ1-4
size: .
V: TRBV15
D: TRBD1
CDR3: CATSRSRDRDFEKLFF
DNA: TGTGCCACCAGCAGGTCCCGGGACAGGGATTTTGAAAAACTGTTTTTT

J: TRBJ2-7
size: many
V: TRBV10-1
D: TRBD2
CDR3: CASSPSGSFHEQYF
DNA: TGCGCCAGCAGCCCTAGCGGGAGCTTTCACGAGCAGTACTTC

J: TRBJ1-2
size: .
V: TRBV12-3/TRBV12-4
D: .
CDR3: CASSLGGPIYGYTF
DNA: TGTGCCAGCAGTTTAGGCGGACCCATCTATGGCTACACCTTC

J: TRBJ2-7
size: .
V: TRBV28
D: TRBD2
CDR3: CASSTPGRQWEQYF
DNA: TGTGCCAGCAGCACACCCGGGAGGCAATGGGAGCAGTACTTC

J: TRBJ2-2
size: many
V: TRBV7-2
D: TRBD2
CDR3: CAVPHLIAGTTGELFF
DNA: TGTGCCGTACCCCACCTTATAGCGGGAACCACCGGGGAGCTGTTTTTT